Below, 12 T cell receptor beta chains from the same sample are listed, as sequenced in a study of CXCR3-negative and CXCR3-positive naive CD8 T cells (dated by TCRdb to between 2017 and 2020). These receptors' antigens are unknown. Here is what the overall study found, with its caveats: Compared with CXCR3-negative naive cells, CXCR3-positive naive cells had TRB CDR3s with higher hydrophobicity (lower Kidera factor 4), lower energy, and higher strength and volume indices.

Sequencing used a NextSeq 550. The Human TCR Profiling Kit (MiLaboratory) was used to prepare UMI-labeled 5' RACE TRB cDNA libraries. TCRdb reanalyzed the reads, keeping one entry per CDR3 protein sequence and omitting DNA. The record for this sample contains approximately 140,000 distinct CDR3 sequences. Around 0.28% of the sample goes to the ten largest clones. Sequenced: naive CXCR3+ CD8+ T cells from blood. This specimen's cell subset or site label, interpreted: CD45RO-CCR7+CD27+CD95- naive CD8+ T cells expressing CXCR3 (TNR3+). All receptors derive from a human donor in good health. Some clones in this sample may be carry-over from other donors' samples.

The CDR3 sequence is CASSETDKMGETQYF. This chain links TRBV2 with TRBJ2-5. This CDR3 has 15 amino acids. CDR1 SNHLY and CDR2 FYNNEI come from the germline V gene.

The V gene is TRBV27, the J gene TRBJ2-7; absent DNA, TCRdb's TRBD1 call cannot be checked. Germline CDR1 is MNHEY and CDR2 is SMNVEV (reference sequence). The CDR3 totals 16 residues. CDR3: CASRDRGPSGSYEQYF.

The chain employs TRBV5-4 and TRBJ2-1; the D gene TCRdb calls, TRBD1, cannot be checked with no DNA. CDR1 and CDR2 from the germline V gene are SGHNT and YYREEE (reference sequence). This CDR3 contains 15 residues. The CDR3 spells CASSLQLGASDEQFF.

The V gene is TRBV5-5, the J gene TRBJ2-1. Germline V gives CDR1 SGHKS, CDR2 YYEKEE (reference sequence). The CDR3 sequence is 15 residues long. CDR3 region: CASSTDGSSYNEQFF.

The rearrangement links TRBV5-6 to TRBJ2-5; TCRdb reports TRBD1, a call that lacks DNA to check it against. CDR1 and CDR2 (germline): SGHDT, YYEEEE. The CDR3 spans 14 residues. The CDR3 region is CASSFVYSRGEQYF. Looking up the rest from reference TRBV5-6 and TRBJ2-5 gives the full variable domain: DAGVTQSPTHLIKTRGQQVTLRCSPKSGHDTVSWYQQALGQGPQFIFQYYEEEERQRGNFPDRFSGHQFPNYSSELNVNALLLGDSALYLCASSFVYSRGEQYFGPGTRLLVL.

The rearrangement links TRBV3-1 to TRBJ2-7. CDR3 size: 11 residues. CDR1 and CDR2 from the germline V gene are LGHDT and YNNKEL (reference sequence). The CDR3 loop is CASSQDWDQYF.

The chain is built from TRBV28 and TRBJ2-7; TCRdb's D call of TRBD1 is untestable without DNA. This CDR3 region has 13 residues. The germline V gene has CDR1 MDHEN and CDR2 SYDVKM. CDR3 in amino acids: CASSLGAGAEQYF.

The chain carries TRBV7-9 and TRBJ2-7; TCRdb picks TRBD1, but there is no DNA to check that call. The CDR3 has 13 amino acids. Germline loops: CDR1 SEHNR, CDR2 FQNEAQ (reference sequence). The CDR3 protein is CASSPSSGVEQYF.

The CDR3 is CASSFGVLDTQYF. The rearrangement joins TRBV28 to TRBJ2-3. The CDR3 has 13 amino acids. In germline, CDR1 is MDHEN, CDR2 SYDVKM.

The CDR3 loop is CASSGPRNGELFF. The chain joins TRBV12-3 or TRBV12-4 to TRBJ2-2. This CDR3 is 13 amino acids long.

The V and J genes are TRBV10-3 and TRBJ1-1; TCRdb indicates TRBD1, and absent DNA this call remains unverified. Per the germline V gene, CDR1 is ENHRY and CDR2 is SYGVKD. CDR3 size: 13 residues. Here the CDR3 reads CAISESGTVEAFF.

V gene TRBV7-6 combines with J gene TRBJ2-7; TCRdb outputs TRBD1, but without DNA this stays unchecked. The length of the CDR3 is 14 residues. Germline CDR1 SGHVS, CDR2 FNYEAQ. CDR3 sequence: CASSSSGTGEEQYF.